One and the same sample provided the 26 T cell receptor beta chains below, sequenced in a study of post-analysis software for immune sequencing data. Unique molecular identifiers were built into the TCR beta cDNA libraries. One entry per CDR3 protein, called by TCRdb with MiXCR from the PCR reads. Among about 160,000 distinct CDR3 sequences listed, around 36% were seen once. Sample: blood, taken after autologous hematopoietic stem cell transplantation. These receptors were collected from a girl between 10 and 17 years old with multiple sclerosis.

Only a few counts were recorded for this clonotype. J is TRBJ2-4 and V is TRBV27; a possible D gene is TRBD2 (6 bases). The end of the DNA is better explained by TRBJ2-7, so the J call may be wrong. The length of the CDR3 is 14 residues. Germline CDR1 is MNHEY and CDR2 is SMNVEV (reference sequence). The CDR3 here is CASSLTEGTYEQYF. CDR3 sequence (DNA): TGTGCCAGCAGTCTAACGGAGGGTACGTACGAGCAGTACTTC.

The chain has TRBV6-5 and TRBJ2-1, with D perhaps matching TRBD2 (6 bases). V lost 5 bases, J lost 8 bases, and 13 bases lay in between. The CDR3 covers 13 residues. In germline, CDR1 is MNHEY, CDR2 SVGAGI. CDR3 region: CASSAGLSDEQFF. CDR3 nucleotides: TGTGCCAGCAGTGCGGGACTCTCGGATGAGCAGTTCTTC.

The chain has TRBV7-8 and TRBJ2-5, with 12 bases lining up with TRBD2. CDR1 is SGHVS, CDR2 FQNEAQ, per germline. Trimming cost V 4 bases and J 0 bases; bases outside gene matches: 3. The CDR3 spans 16 residues. CDR3 sequence reads: CASSSGLAGYQETQYF. DNA of the CDR3: TGTGCCAGCAGCTCCGGACTAGCGGGATACCAAGAGACCCAGTACTTC.

This chain connects TRBV4-2 to TRBJ2-3; D not resolved. V lost 1 base and J lost 2, with 13 bases in between. Germline lookup yields CDR1 LGHNA and CDR2 YNFKEQ. The CDR3 runs to 16 residues. The CDR3 DNA is TGTGCCAGCAGCCAAGTGGGCTCTAGTACCACAGATACGCAGTATTTT. This sequence encodes CASSQVGSSTTDTQYF.

This clonotype was found many times. The chain employs TRBV19 and TRBJ2-1; D is possibly TRBD2 (6 bases). The germline gives CDR1 LNHDA, CDR2 SQIVND (reference sequence). This CDR3 has 17 residues. V was cut by 1 base and J by 1 base, with 14 bases left in between. As DNA, the CDR3 is TGTGCCAGTAGTATAGGGGGTAGCGGAGTGTCCTACAATGAGCAGTTCTTC. This sequence encodes CASSIGGSGVSYNEQFF.

The CDR3 DNA is TGTGCCAGGGTTAAGGGAGCAGGGGGTGAGCAGTTCTTC. Amino acid sequence: CARVKGAGGEQFF. The V call is TRBV27, the J call TRBJ2-1, with 7 bases lining up with TRBD1. The J segment lost 9 bases and the V segment lost 9 bases, leaving 11 bases of the junction unmatched. Germline V gene lookup returns CDR1 MNHEY and CDR2 SMNVEV (reference sequence). CDR3 length: 13 amino acids.

The chain joins TRBV28 to TRBJ2-5, with 8 bases identical to TRBD2. From germline, CDR1 is MDHEN and CDR2 SYDVKM. The V gene end was trimmed by 6 bases and the J gene end by 4 bases; junction bases not matched to a gene: 4. CDR3 size: 13 residues. The CDR3 sequence: CASRTGGRETQYF. CDR3 coding DNA: TGTGCCAGCAGAACGGGAGGGCGAGAGACCCAGTACTTC.

With regard to this clonotype: A read error may account for a junction end that differs from germline. The V gene is TRBV5-1, the J gene TRBJ2-3; 11 bases are a match to TRBD2. This CDR3 comprises 17 residues. CDR1 is SGHRS, CDR2 YFSETQ, per germline. CDR3 DNA sequence: TGCGCTAGCAGCTTGGCGCGACTAGCGGGATACACAGATACGCAGTATTTT. Protein sequence: CASSLARLAGYTDTQYF. Using reference TRBV5-1 and TRBJ2-3 for the parts outside the CDR3, the full variable domain is KAGVTQTPRYLIKTRGQQVTLSCSPISGHRSVSWYQQTPGQGLQFLFEYFSETQRNKGNFPGRFSGRQFSNSRSEMNVSTLELGDSALYLCASSLARLAGYTDTQYFGPGTRLTVL.

Many counts were recorded for this clonotype. V gene TRBV10-3 combines with J gene TRBJ2-1; the D gene is possibly TRBD2 (5 bases). The CDR3 contains 14 residues. In germline, CDR1 is ENHRY, CDR2 SYGVKD. V gave up 8 bases and J gave up 0 bases, with 11 bases separating them. The CDR3: CAISAGSSYNEQFF. The CDR3 nucleotides read TGTGCCATCTCTGCGGGTAGCTCCTACAATGAGCAGTTCTTC.

The genes are TRBV5-1 and TRBJ1-5; D possibly corresponds to TRBD1 (5 bases). The CDR3 consists of 15 residues. Between the trimmed V and J ends, which lost 0 bases and 7 bases, there was a span of 14 bases. Germline V lookup: CDR1 SGHRS, CDR2 YFSETQ. The CDR3 sequence is CASSLVAGQGQPQHF. Written as DNA, the CDR3 is TGCGCCAGCAGCTTGGTGGCAGGGCAAGGACAGCCCCAGCATTTT.

This clonotype was counted between two and nine times. The chain couples TRBV6-1 to TRBJ1-2; D possibly corresponds to TRBD1 (5 bases). The CDR3 covers 13 residues. V dropped 6 bases and J dropped 9 bases, with 17 bases sitting between them. Germline V gene sequence: CDR1 MNHNS, CDR2 SASEGT. The CDR3 DNA sequence: TGTGCCAGCAGCGACGGGACGGCTACCCGCTACACCTTC. Its protein is CASSDGTATRYTF.

There are a few counts of this clonotype. This chain uses TRBV18 with TRBJ2-2; 14 positions agree with TRBD2. This CDR3 spans 17 amino acids. From germline, CDR1 is KGHSH and CDR2 LQKENI. J lost 7 bases, V lost 6 bases, and 10 bases had no gene match. The chain's CDR3 is CASSLGTSGRRVGELFF. CDR3 in DNA: TGTGCCAGCTCCCTTGGGACTAGCGGGAGAAGAGTCGGGGAGCTGTTTTTT.

This clonotype was seen ten or more times. The chain recombines TRBV6-2 or TRBV6-3 with TRBJ2-1; possibly TRBD1 for D (6 bases). Germline lookup yields CDR1 MNHEY and CDR2 SVGEGT. Trimming stripped 7 bases from V and 3 bases from J, with 19 bases between. This CDR3 has 16 residues. The CDR3: CASNSGEPKFYNEQFF. The DNA for the CDR3 is TGTGCCAGCAATTCAGGGGAGCCGAAATTCTACAATGAGCAGTTCTTC.

CDR3 region: CASSLEGGSNQPQHF. The CDR3 nucleotides read TGCGCCAGCAGCTTGGAGGGAGGGAGCAATCAGCCCCAGCATTTT. J is TRBJ1-5 and V is TRBV5-1; D gene unclear. The CDR3 length is 15 residues. Between the trimmed V and J ends, which lost 0 bases and 1 base, there was a span of 8 bases. Germline V gene data show CDR1 as SGHRS and CDR2 as YFSETQ. Variable domain in full (rest from reference TRBV5-1 and TRBJ1-5): KAGVTQTPRYLIKTRGQQVTLSCSPISGHRSVSWYQQTPGQGLQFLFEYFSETQRNKGNFPGRFSGRQFSNSRSEMNVSTLELGDSALYLCASSLEGGSNQPQHFGDGTRLSIL.

Only a few counts were recorded for this clonotype. V gene TRBV5-1 combines with J gene TRBJ2-7, with TRBD2 matching over 7 bases. Per germline, CDR1 SGHRS and CDR2 YFSETQ. The CDR3 is 16 residues long. Trimming at V came to 0 bases and at J to 0 bases, leaving 6 bases not matched to a gene. The CDR3: CASSLVAGVRSYEQYF. For the CDR3, the DNA is TGCGCCAGCAGCTTGGTCGCGGGAGTCCGCTCCTACGAGCAGTACTTC. Drawing the rest from reference TRBV5-1 and TRBJ2-7, the complete variable domain is KAGVTQTPRYLIKTRGQQVTLSCSPISGHRSVSWYQQTPGQGLQFLFEYFSETQRNKGNFPGRFSGRQFSNSRSEMNVSTLELGDSALYLCASSLVAGVRSYEQYFGPGTRLTVT.

The gene calls are TRBV5-1 and TRBJ2-3; D unresolved. This CDR3 is 11 amino acids long. Trimming shortened V by 6 bases and J by 5 bases, and 7 bases separated the two germline ends. CDR1 is SGHRS, CDR2 YFSETQ, per germline. The CDR3 sequence is CASKVVDTQYF. The CDR3 region has the DNA TGCGCCAGCAAAGTAGTAGATACGCAGTATTTT.

This clonotype occurred many times. This chain uses TRBV4-3 with TRBJ2-1, with D uncertain. The CDR3 has 15 residues. Trimming took 0 bases from V and 5 from J, leaving 11 bases between them. The germline V gene encodes CDR1 LGHNA and CDR2 YSLEER. In nucleotides, the CDR3 is TGCGCCAGCAGCCAAGATGGGGTGGGTGACAATGAGCAGTTCTTC. This encodes CASSQDGVGDNEQFF.

The table lists this clonotype with a few counts. The gene calls are TRBV20-1 and TRBJ2-5; D not resolved. This CDR3 spans 11 amino acids. Germline V lookup: CDR1 DFQATT, CDR2 SNEGSKA (reference sequence). Trimming left V 4 bases short and J 3 bases short, with 6 bases between. This CDR3 is CSATQKETQYF. The CDR3 DNA follows: TGCAGTGCTACGCAGAAAGAGACCCAGTACTTC.

This clonotype has more than one count but fewer than ten. This chain uses TRBV12-3 or TRBV12-4 with TRBJ2-5; 13 nucleotides line up with TRBD2. J was trimmed by 4 bases and V by 5 bases; bases with no gene match: 4. The CDR3 extends over 15 amino acids. The CDR3 region is CASSPRLAGGETQYF. The CDR3 DNA reads TGTGCCAGCAGTCCTCGACTAGCGGGAGGAGAGACCCAGTACTTC.

The genes are TRBV29-1 and TRBJ1-1; 10 bases line up with TRBD1. Germline loops: CDR1 SQVTM, CDR2 ANQGSEA. This CDR3 spans 14 amino acids. Unmatched junction bases numbered 8, after V lost 4 bases and J lost 6 bases. CDR3 residues: CSVGEGQGFAEAFF. The CDR3 DNA reads as TGCAGCGTTGGGGAGGGACAGGGGTTCGCTGAAGCTTTCTTT. The complete variable domain, with remaining parts taken from reference TRBV29-1 and TRBJ1-1, reads SAVISQKPSRDICQRGTSLTIQCQVDSQVTMMFWYRQQPGQSLTLIATANQGSEATYESGFVIDKFPISRPNLTFSTLTVSNMSPEDSSIYLCSVGEGQGFAEAFFGQGTRLTVV.

The CDR3 DNA sequence: TGCAGTCAATCCCCCCGTTCCGAGGGAGGACCTTACAATGAGCAGTTCTTC. Translating it yields CSQSPRSEGGPYNEQFF. The J gene is TRBJ2-1, the V gene TRBV20-1; D may be TRBD2 (6 bases). The V gene's germline CDR1 is DFQATT and CDR2 SNEGSKA (reference sequence). The CDR3 covers 17 residues. With 8 bases removed from V and 4 bases from J, the gap between germline ends came to 27 bases.

There are a few counts of this clonotype. This sequence joins TRBV7-2 and TRBJ2-7, with a weak D call TRBD1 (6 bases). Trimming removed 1 base from V and 3 bases from J, with 13 bases in between. The CDR3 spans 15 residues. The germline CDR1 and CDR2 sequences are SGHTA and FQGNSA. The CDR3 region has the DNA TGTGCCAGCAGCTTAGGGGGGCAGGCTGTCTACGAGCAGTACTTC. It yields the protein CASSLGGQAVYEQYF. Complete variable domain (other parts from reference TRBV7-2 and TRBJ2-7): GAGVSQSPSNKVTEKGKDVELRCDPISGHTALYWYRQSLGQGLEFLIYFQGNSAPDKSGLPSDRFSAERTGGSVSTLTIQRTQQEDSAVYLCASSLGGQAVYEQYFGPGTRLTVT.

The J gene is TRBJ2-7, the V gene TRBV7-2, with D possibly matching TRBD1 (5 bases). Germline loops: CDR1 SGHTA, CDR2 FQGNSA. The V end lost 3 bases, the J end lost 3 bases, and 9 bases lay between the germline ends. This CDR3 has 13 residues. CDR3 region: CASSFWQGYEQYF. CDR3 nucleotides: TGTGCCAGCAGCTTTTGGCAGGGCTACGAGCAGTACTTC.

This chain uses TRBV7-9 with TRBJ2-7; tentative D call: TRBD2 (6 bases). The V and J ends lost 8 bases and 11 bases respectively, with 22 bases between them. The length of the CDR3 is 13 residues. Germline V lookup: CDR1 SEHNR, CDR2 FQNEAQ (reference sequence). CDR3 coding DNA: TGTGCCAGCCGGGGAGGCGGACCTACCGGGGAGTACTTC. Translation: CASRGGGPTGEYF.

This sequence joins TRBV2 and TRBJ1-2; a possible D gene is TRBD1 (5 bases). The CDR3 has 14 residues. Between the trimmed V and J ends, which lost 3 bases and 3 bases, there was a span of 11 bases. The germline V gene has CDR1 SNHLY and CDR2 FYNNEI. CDR3 in DNA: TGTGCCAGCAGTGATCGGGGGGTAGACTATGGCTACACCTTC. Protein: CASSDRGVDYGYTF.

This sequence joins TRBV7-2 and TRBJ2-1, with 11 bases identical to TRBD2. CDR1 and CDR2 from the germline V gene are SGHTA and FQGNSA. Unmatched junction bases numbered 7, after V lost 5 bases and J lost 4 bases. This CDR3 is built from 16 residues. CDR3 bases: TGTGCCAGCAGCCCTGGGGGGACTAGCGGTTACAATGAGCAGTTCTTC. Translation: CASSPGGTSGYNEQFF. Supplemented by reference TRBV7-2 and TRBJ2-1, the full variable domain reads GAGVSQSPSNKVTEKGKDVELRCDPISGHTALYWYRQSLGQGLEFLIYFQGNSAPDKSGLPSDRFSAERTGGSVSTLTIQRTQQEDSAVYLCASSPGGTSGYNEQFFGPGTRLTVL.